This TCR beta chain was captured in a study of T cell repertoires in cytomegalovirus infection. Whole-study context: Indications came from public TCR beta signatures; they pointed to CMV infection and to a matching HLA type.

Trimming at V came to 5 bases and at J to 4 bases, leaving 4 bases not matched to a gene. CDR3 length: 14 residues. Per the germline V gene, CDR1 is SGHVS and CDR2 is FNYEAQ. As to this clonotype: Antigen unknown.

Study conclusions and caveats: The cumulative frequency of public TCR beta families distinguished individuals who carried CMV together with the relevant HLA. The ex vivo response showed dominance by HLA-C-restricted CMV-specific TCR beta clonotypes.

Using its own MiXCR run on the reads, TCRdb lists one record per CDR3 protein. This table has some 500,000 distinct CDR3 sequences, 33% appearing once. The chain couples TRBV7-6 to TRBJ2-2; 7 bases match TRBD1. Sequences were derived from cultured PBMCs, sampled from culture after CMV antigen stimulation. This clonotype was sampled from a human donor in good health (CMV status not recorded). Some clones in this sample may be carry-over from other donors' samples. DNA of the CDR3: TGTGCCAGCAGCCAAGGGGGCGTCACCGGGGAGCTGTTTTTT. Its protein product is CASSQGGVTGELFF.